These 18 T cell receptor beta chains originate from one sample sequenced in a study of Ad26.COV2.S vaccination and SARS-CoV-2 variants. Using immunoSEQ multiplex PCR, the repertoire was profiled, and TCRdb retains in-frame clones only, with some absent. The sample has roughly 100,000 clones, around three quarters seen once. The input for sequencing was peripheral blood, taken after recovery from COVID-19. These receptors were obtained from a human donor who had recovered from COVID-19.

A remark on this clone: Additional DNA sequences in this sample encode the identical CDR3. The chain joins TRBV10-1 to TRBJ1-1, with D tentatively TRBD1 (5 bases). The V end lost 9 bases, the J end lost 0 bases, and 11 bases lay between the germline ends. CDR3 length equals 13 residues. Looked up from germline, CDR1 is WNHNN and CDR2 is SYGVQD (reference sequence). The CDR3 region is CASSRGMNTEAFF. The CDR3 nucleotides are TGCGCCAGTTCACGGGGGATGAACACTGAAGCTTTCTTT.

This clone appeared once. The chain is built from TRBV6-6 and TRBJ1-4, with 9 bases aligning to TRBD1. V was clipped by 6 bases and J by 5 bases; unmatched bases: 7. This CDR3 comprises 15 residues. Per germline, CDR1 MNHNY and CDR2 SVGAGI (reference sequence). The CDR3 spells CASRTWDRENEKLFF. CDR3 nucleotide sequence: TGTGCCAGCAGGACCTGGGACAGGGAAAATGAAAAACTGTTTTTT.

The chain employs TRBV4-2 and TRBJ2-5; D might be TRBD2 (6 bases). The CDR3 loop spans 15 amino acids. V gave up 4 bases and J gave up 5 bases, with 17 bases separating them. Germline-derived CDR1 and CDR2 are LGHNA and YNFKEQ. DNA of the CDR3: TGTGCCAGCAGCCCCTATAATGCGGGGCGGGAGACCCAGTACTTC. Protein product: CASSPYNAGRETQYF.

This chain joins TRBV3-1 (or the pseudogene TRBV3-2) and TRBJ1-2; D gene uncertain. Germline CDR1 and CDR2: LGHDT and YNNKEL (reference sequence). The CDR3 runs 15 residues. V was trimmed by 3 bases and J by 4 bases, leaving 15 bases between them. DNA for the CDR3: TGTGCCAGCAGCCAGGGCCCCGAGAATGGCTATGGCTACACCTTC. It is translated as CASSQGPENGYGYTF.

J is TRBJ2-5 and V is TRBV18; D remains unclear. The CDR3 totals 14 residues. Trimming left V 5 bases short and J 2 bases short, with 12 bases between. Germline V gene sequence: CDR1 KGHSH, CDR2 LQKENI. The CDR3 DNA sequence: TGTGCCAGCTCAGAAACGGAGTTACAAGAGACCCAGTACTTC. This gives the protein CASSETELQETQYF.

V gene TRBV5-4 combines with J gene TRBJ1-1, with D uncertain. CDR3 size: 14 residues. The V end lost 0 bases, the J end lost 2 bases, and 8 bases lay between the germline ends. Germline assignment: CDR1 SGHNT and CDR2 YYREEE (reference sequence). In nucleotides, the CDR3 is TGTGCCAGCAGCTTGGGTACGGCTAACACTGAAGCTTTCTTT. As protein: CASSLGTANTEAFF. Together with reference TRBV5-4 and TRBJ1-1, the CDR3 gives the full variable domain: ETGVTQSPTHLIKTRGQQVTLRCSSQSGHNTVSWYQQALGQGPQFIFQYYREEENGRGNFPPRFSGLQFPNYSSELNVNALELDDSALYLCASSLGTANTEAFFGQGTRLTVV.

V is TRBV28 and J is TRBJ2-7, with 10 bases that match TRBD1. J was trimmed by 0 bases and V by 5 bases; bases with no gene match: 7. CDR1 and CDR2 from the germline V gene are MDHEN and SYDVKM. This CDR3 region has 16 residues. For the CDR3, the DNA is TGTGCCAGCAGTCGCGGGACAGGGGTTGACTCCTACGAGCAGTACTTC. This translates into CASSRGTGVDSYEQYF. Complete variable domain (other parts from reference TRBV28 and TRBJ2-7): DVKVTQSSRYLVKRTGEKVFLECVQDMDHENMFWYRQDPGLGLRLIYFSYDVKMKEKGDIPEGYSVSREKKERFSLILESASTNQTSMYLCASSRGTGVDSYEQYFGPGTRLTVT.

V is TRBV7-3 and J is TRBJ1-1, with 8 bases lining up with TRBD1. Germline CDR1 is SGHTA and CDR2 is FQGTGA. V was pared by 5 bases and J by 1 base, with 6 bases of the junction left unmatched. The CDR3 covers 15 residues. CDR3 amino acids: CASSPRQGRNTEAFF. CDR3 bases: TGTGCCAGCAGCCCAAGACAGGGGCGGAACACTGAAGCTTTCTTT. The full variable domain, in which reference TRBV7-3 and TRBJ1-1 provide the parts outside the CDR3, is GAGVSQTPSNKVTEKGKYVELRCDPISGHTALYWYRQSLGQGPEFLIYFQGTGAADDSGLPNDRFFAVRPEGSVSTLKIQRTERGDSAVYLCASSPRQGRNTEAFFGQGTRLTVV.

The CDR3: CASSHRRPGNTIYF. The CDR3 bases are TGTGCCAGCAGCCATAGACGGCCTGGAAACACCATATATTTT. The chain couples TRBV3-1 (or the pseudogene TRBV3-2) to TRBJ1-3; D not resolved. The germline gives CDR1 LGHDT, CDR2 YNNKEL (reference sequence). The ends were cut back, 3 bases at V and 2 bases at J, with 8 bases in the middle. The CDR3 is 14 amino acids.

V and J are TRBV28 and TRBJ2-5; 9 bases agree with TRBD1. CDR1 is MDHEN and CDR2 is SYDVKM in the germline V gene. The CDR3 is made up of 15 amino acids. J lost 5 bases, V lost 6 bases, and 10 bases had no gene match. The CDR3 reads CASRTTGGIGETQYF. The CDR3 DNA follows: TGTGCCAGCAGAACAACAGGGGGCATCGGGGAGACCCAGTACTTC.

This clone was observed a few times. This rearrangement joins TRBV7-2 to TRBJ2-7; 14 bases are shared with TRBD2. V dropped 4 bases and J dropped 6; count of bases not matched to a gene: 5. There are 15 residues in the CDR3. The germline gives CDR1 SGHTA, CDR2 FQGNSA. The CDR3 loop reads CASSWTSGGSGEQYF. The CDR3 nucleotides read TGTGCCAGCAGCTGGACTAGCGGGGGGTCGGGCGAGCAGTACTTC.

This clone was seen only a few times. CDR3 sequence reads: CASHRDPGGSPLHF. The DNA of the CDR3 is TGTGCCAGCCACCGGGACCCAGGGGGTTCACCCCTCCACTTT. The V gene is TRBV6-5, the J gene TRBJ1-6; 7 bases are a match to TRBD1. Germline V gene lookup returns CDR1 MNHEY and CDR2 SVGAGI. After removal of 8 bases from V and 9 bases from J, the junction contained 10 bases not matched to a gene. The CDR3 covers 14 residues.

The chain has TRBV5-1 and TRBJ1-2; perhaps TRBD1 as D (5 bases). Germline values: CDR1 SGHRS, CDR2 YFSETQ. This CDR3 is 14 amino acids long. Trimming removed 3 bases at V and 7 bases at J, with 16 bases between. CDR3 nucleotide sequence: TGCGCCAGCAGCTCCTACCCGGGGGATTCTGGCTACACCTTC. Its translation is CASSSYPGDSGYTF.

The rearrangement uses TRBV29-1 and TRBJ2-1; D gene uncertain. The CDR3 runs 12 residues. Deletions cut 7 bases from V and 5 bases from J, with 12 bases between. In germline, CDR1 is SQVTM, CDR2 ANQGSEA. The CDR3 loop reads CSGASGHNEQFF. The CDR3, as DNA: TGCAGCGGGGCAAGTGGGCACAATGAGCAGTTCTTC.

This clone was counted once. The chain is built from TRBV19 and TRBJ1-5; tentatively, D is TRBD1 (5 bases). V lost 5 bases and J 6 bases, leaving 11 bases between the germline ends. CDR1 and CDR2 from the germline V gene are LNHDA and SQIVND (reference sequence). The CDR3 loop spans 13 amino acids. Here the CDR3 DNA reads TGTGCCAGTAGTTACGACAGAGTTCAGCCCCAGCATTTT. Translation: CASSYDRVQPQHF. The whole variable domain, filled in from reference TRBV19 and TRBJ1-5, reads DGGITQSPKYLFRKEGQNVTLSCEQNLNHDAMYWYRQDPGQGLRLIYYSQIVNDFQKGDIAEGYSVSREKKESFPLTVTSAQKNPTAFYLCASSYDRVQPQHFGDGTRLSIL.

The chain has TRBV6-5 and TRBJ2-6, with D tentatively TRBD2 (5 bases). This CDR3 contains 16 residues. V was clipped by 0 bases and J by 4 bases, with 10 bases between them. Per the germline V gene, CDR1 is MNHEY and CDR2 is SVGAGI. This CDR3 reads CASSYSRAPGANVLTF. In DNA, the CDR3 is TGTGCCAGCAGTTACTCGAGGGCACCGGGGGCCAACGTCCTGACTTTC.

The rearrangement links TRBV30 to TRBJ1-3; 7 bases agree with TRBD1. CDR1 and CDR2 from the germline V gene are GTSNPN and SVGIG (reference sequence). The CDR3 spans 16 residues. The V gene end was trimmed by 1 base and the J gene end by 2 bases; junction bases not matched to a gene: 8. The CDR3 DNA sequence: TGTGCCTGGAGTGGTGCAGGGGGTTATCCTGGAAACACCATATATTTT. Encoded protein: CAWSGAGGYPGNTIYF.

The DNA for the CDR3 is TGTGCCACCAGTGACTTCGACAGGGCCCAGTACTTC. It yields the protein CATSDFDRAQYF. This chain connects TRBV24-1 to TRBJ2-5; 7 bases align to TRBD1. V was pared by 4 bases and J by 9 bases, with 4 bases of the junction left unmatched. From germline, CDR1 is KGHDR and CDR2 SFDVKD. This CDR3 region has 12 residues.